The rows below give T cell receptor beta chains drawn from one sample of a study of lymphopenia after photon versus proton radiotherapy. TCRdb's copy holds only in-frame clones and misses some; the assay was immunoSEQ multiplex PCR. Among about 70,000 clones listed, 85% to 95% were seen once. The source was peripheral blood, collected from a patient treated with photon-based radiotherapy. The receptors here all came from a woman aged 35 to 49 with cholangiocarcinoma. The CDR3 runs from the conserved cysteine through the conserved F or W. D genes are given only for firm matches. Clone size appears in some rows only: once, few, many, or a class for an expanded clone.

v_call	d_call	clone_size	j_call	cdr3_length	cdr3_nt	cdr3_aa
TRBV6-6	-	-	TRBJ1-5	14	TGTGCCAGCAGGTACGGGACATCCGATCAGCCCCAGCATTTT	CASRYGTSDQPQHF
TRBV7-2	-	-	TRBJ1-6	14	TGTGCCAGCAGCATTCAGGGTCCTAATTCACCCCTCCACTTT	CASSIQGPNSPLHF
TRBV6-6	-	-	TRBJ2-5	12	TGTGCCAGCAGTTGGCCGGGGGAGACCCAGTACTTC	CASSWPGETQYF
TRBV9	-	-	TRBJ2-5	15	TGTGCCAGCAGCGTAGCTGCCCGGGACCAAGAGACCCAGTACTTC	CASSVAARDQETQYF
TRBV28	TRBD2	few	TRBJ2-1	15	TGTGCCAGCAGTTTAGGACTAGCGGGGACTAATGAGCAGTTCTTC	CASSLGLAGTNEQFF
TRBV7-2	-	once	TRBJ2-5	11	TGTGCCAGCAGCCTCAAAGAGACCCAGTACTTC	CASSLKETQYF
TRBV2	-	-	TRBJ1-1	12	TGTGCCAGCACCCCGGATACCGTGGAAGCTTTCTTT	CASTPDTVEAFF
TRBV29-1	TRBD1	-	TRBJ2-3	14	TGCAGCGTTGAAGACGGACAGGGGATGGATACGCAGTATTTT	CSVEDGQGMDTQYF
TRBV6-5	-	-	TRBJ1-1	12	TGTGCCAGCAGTTACTCGAACACTGAAGCTTTCTTT	CASSYSNTEAFF
TRBV7-3	TRBD2	-	TRBJ2-1	15	TGTGCCAGCAGCCTTAGCGGGAGTACAGACGATGAGCAGTTCTTC	CASSLSGSTDDEQFF
TRBV10-2	-	-	TRBJ1-1	14	TGCGCCAGCAGGCTTCTTGCCGCGAACACTGAAGCTTTCTTT	CASRLLAANTEAFF
TRBV7-3	-	-	TRBJ1-1	12	TGTGCCAGCAGCTCCCCCGGAGGGCTGGCTTTCTTT	CASSSPGGLAFF
TRBV9	-	-	TRBJ2-1	12	TGTGCCAGCAGCCCCACCGACAATGAGCAGTTCTTC	CASSPTDNEQFF
TRBV4-1	TRBD2	-	TRBJ2-7	16	TGCGCCAGCAGCCAAGAGTTAGCGGGAGGGCCGGTCGAGCAGTACTTC	CASSQELAGGPVEQYF
TRBV10-1	-	-	TRBJ2-7	14	TGCGCCAGCAGTGAGTCTAGGCGAGGCTACGAGCAGTACTTC	CASSESRRGYEQYF
TRBV4-1	-	-	TRBJ1-1	14	TGCGCCAGCAGCCAAGTCTTGGGGGGCACTGAAGCTTTCTTT	CASSQVLGGTEAFF
TRBV30	-	-	TRBJ1-5	15	TGTGCCTGGAGTGTACAGGCAGGCGGCAATCAGCCCCAGCATTTT	CAWSVQAGGNQPQHF
TRBV7-2	-	-	TRBJ2-3	16	TGTGCCAGCAGCTCCGCAGGGAAGCGGAGCACAGATACGCAGTATTTT	CASSSAGKRSTDTQYF
TRBV9	TRBD2	-	TRBJ2-7	15	TGTGCCAGCAGCGCAGACCCGGGACTACTCTACGAGCAGTACTTC	CASSADPGLLYEQYF
TRBV11-2	-	-	TRBJ1-1	15	TGTGCCAGCAGCCCTGGACAGTACGCGAACACTGAAGCTTTCTTT	CASSPGQYANTEAFF
TRBV7-9	-	-	TRBJ2-3	12	TGTGCCAGCAGCTGGAGCACAGATACGCAGTATTTT	CASSWSTDTQYF
TRBV28	-	-	TRBJ1-3	12	TGTGCCAGCAGTTTAGCGGTCAACACCATATATTTT	CASSLAVNTIYF
TRBV7-9	TRBD2	-	TRBJ2-7	15	TGTGCCAGCAGCTTAGTGGCTAGCGGTTCCTACGAGCAGTACTTC	CASSLVASGSYEQYF
TRBV7-7	TRBD2	-	TRBJ2-5	14	TGTGCTAGCAGCTTCGGGGGGAACCAAGAGACCCAGTACTTC	CASSFGGNQETQYF
TRBV7-9	-	-	TRBJ2-7	17	TGTGCCAGCAGCGCCCCGGTTGGGGGGCAAAGAGCCTACGAGCAGTACTTC	CASSAPVGGQRAYEQYF
TRBV11-3	-	-	TRBJ1-1	13	TGTGCCAGCAGCTTAAGCAGGGTCACTGAAGCTTTCTTT	CASSLSRVTEAFF
TRBV2	-	-	TRBJ2-7	14	TGTGCCAGCAGTTTCAGAGGGCTCGGAAGGGAGCAGTACTTC	CASSFRGLGREQYF
TRBV7-2	-	-	TRBJ1-2	15	TGTGCCAGCAGCCACCCGGGTGGCAGGGACTATGGCTACACCTTC	CASSHPGGRDYGYTF
TRBV5-1	-	once	TRBJ2-5	13	TGCGCCAGCAGCCCCGATAACGGACAGTACGAGTACTTC	CASSPDNGQYEYF
TRBV23-1	-	-	TRBJ2-6	16	TGCGCCAGCAGCCACCCAGGGAAAGCTGGGGCCAACGTCCTGACTTTC	CASSHPGKAGANVLTF
TRBV30	-	-	TRBJ2-7	11	TGTGCCTGGAGTAATATTTACGAGCAGTACTTC	CAWSNIYEQYF
TRBV27	-	-	TRBJ2-7	16	TGTGCCAGCAGTTTAAGGGTCCTGGATCCCCTCTACGAGCAGTACTTC	CASSLRVLDPLYEQYF
TRBV21-1	-	-	TRBJ2-7	12	TGTGCCAGCAGTCTAGCCGGGGACGAGCAGTACTTC	CASSLAGDEQYF